This T cell receptor (beta chain) comes out of a study of response to subunit inactivated influenza vaccine. Study outcomes and limitations: Authors suggested each seasonal flu vaccination may recruit only limited numbers of new T cells.

Via MiXCR, TCRdb re-called the RT-PCR reads, giving one row per CDR3 protein. Of 650,000 to 800,000 distinct CDR3 sequences in the sample, roughly 18% are singletons; the top ten hold approximately 10%. This CDR3 has 13 residues. The germline V gene encodes CDR1 SGHRS and CDR2 YFSETQ. The V end was cut by 5 bases, the J end by 1 base, with 9 bases between. The sample holds a few counts of this clonotype. Its matching antigen is unknown. The sample here was PBMCs from blood, taken 4 to 6 days after vaccination. The sequence came from a middle-aged man who received an inactivated influenza vaccine. The chain uses TRBV5-1 and TRBJ2-5; D remains ambiguous. CDR3 region: CASRVESQETQYF. CDR3 bases: TGCGCCAGCAGGGTGGAGAGCCAAGAGACCCAGTACTTC.